This T cell receptor beta chain was captured by sequencing in a study of blood T cell repertoires in COVID-19. The overall study: Whether acute or convalescent, the COVID-19 samples came from the United States, Italy and Spain. T cells, B-cell-depleted T cells, or PBMCs supplied cDNA or gDNA.

Libraries were prepared by immunoSEQ multiplex PCR; TCRdb keeps only in-frame clonotypes and omits some of them. Of around 69,000 clones listed, roughly nine tenths are singletons. CDR1 is MRHNA and CDR2 is SNTAGT in the germline V gene. Unmatched junction bases numbered 18, after V lost 7 bases and J lost 2 bases. The CDR3 is 18 amino acids. This receptor was identified in a woman between 45 and 60 years old with active COVID-19. Specimen: peripheral blood. This sequence joins TRBV6-4 and TRBJ2-3, with 7 bases matching TRBD2. The CDR3 DNA is TGTGCCAGCAAGCCGGACGGGAAAGGGAGGGCCCCCACAGATACGCAGTATTTT. Its protein is CASKPDGKGRAPTDTQYF.